This paragraph covers one T cell receptor beta chain sequence. Data came from immunoSEQ multiplex PCR; TCRdb stores just in-frame clones and leaves some out. Among just over 9,000 clones listed, around 60% were seen once. Germline V gene sequence: CDR1 LNHDA, CDR2 SQIVND (reference sequence). Trimming took 10 bases from V and 3 from J; bases not matched to a gene: 10. There are 15 residues in the CDR3. This record belongs to a study of sequential checkpoint blockade in melanoma. Treatment specified: randomized to nivolumab then ipilimumab (arm A) or the reverse (arm B). The clonotype comes from a human donor with melanoma. The chain uses TRBV19 and TRBJ2-1; 9 positions match TRBD1. The starting material was CD8+ T cells sorted from blood (inferred from file names), obtained from a patient given nivolumab and ipilimumab in sequence. CDR3 DNA sequence: TGTGCCACTGGGACAGGGAGGTCCAACTACAATGAGCAGTTCTTC. Residues: CATGTGRSNYNEQFF. Drawing the rest from reference TRBV19 and TRBJ2-1, the complete variable domain is DGGITQSPKYLFRKEGQNVTLSCEQNLNHDAMYWYRQDPGQGLRLIYYSQIVNDFQKGDIAEGYSVSREKKESFPLTVTSAQKNPTAFYLCATGTGRSNYNEQFFGPGTRLTVL.